This TCR beta chain emerged from a study of human T cells and chemical hapten exposure. This clonotype was seen a handful of times. The time point here: pre-sensitization, week 0. The treatment here: therapeutic diphenylcyclopropenone sensitization with weekly scalp DPC. TCRdb fed the RACE reads into MiXCR, producing one record per CDR3 protein. Among 120,000 or so distinct CDR3 sequences listed, roughly 14% were seen once. The CDR3 has 15 amino acids. V was cut by 3 bases and J by 2 bases, with 13 bases left in between. Per the germline V gene, CDR1 is SGHDT and CDR2 is YYEEEE. Specimen: whole blood, collected in connection with sensitization to the hapten diphenylcyclopropenone (DPC). This chain joins TRBV5-6 and TRBJ2-3, with D perhaps matching TRBD1 (6 bases). This sequence was found in a woman younger than 30 with alopecia areata. Some clones in this sample may be carry-over from other donors' samples. The CDR3 DNA is TGTGCCAGCAGCTCCTATGGGGGACACACAGATACGCAGTATTTT. Encoded protein: CASSSYGGHTDTQYF.